The source of this T cell receptor (beta chain) is a study of naive and memory T cell subsets. In its sample, this clonotype was seen many times. Its antigen is still unknown. From germline, CDR1 is KGHSH and CDR2 LQKENI. This CDR3 spans 16 amino acids. The ends were cut back, 8 bases at V and 0 bases at J, with 16 bases in the middle. Notes on the study in general: A few larger clonotypes appeared in naive repertoires, especially CD8, possibly memory cells re-expressing CD45RA.

Two oligonucleotides, mixed equimolar, formed the beta constant-region primer covering TRBC1 and TRBC2. The ligated cDNA underwent four PCR rounds using SP2 and nested alpha and beta constant-region primers. The cDNA 3' end received a ligated single-stranded oligonucleotide carrying the SP2 primer and a 12-nucleotide UMI. TCRdb passed the UMI-ligation and nested PCR reads through MiXCR, listing each CDR3 protein once. The sample yields roughly 97,000 distinct CDR3 sequences, around 13% seen once. The sample was naive CD8+ T cells from blood. The rearrangement links TRBV18 to TRBJ2-2; D not certain. The TCR was taken from a human donor in good health. For the CDR3, the DNA is TGTGCCAGCCCGTTGGACGGAGACGCGAACACCGGGGAGCTGTTTTTT. It specifies CASPLDGDANTGELFF.